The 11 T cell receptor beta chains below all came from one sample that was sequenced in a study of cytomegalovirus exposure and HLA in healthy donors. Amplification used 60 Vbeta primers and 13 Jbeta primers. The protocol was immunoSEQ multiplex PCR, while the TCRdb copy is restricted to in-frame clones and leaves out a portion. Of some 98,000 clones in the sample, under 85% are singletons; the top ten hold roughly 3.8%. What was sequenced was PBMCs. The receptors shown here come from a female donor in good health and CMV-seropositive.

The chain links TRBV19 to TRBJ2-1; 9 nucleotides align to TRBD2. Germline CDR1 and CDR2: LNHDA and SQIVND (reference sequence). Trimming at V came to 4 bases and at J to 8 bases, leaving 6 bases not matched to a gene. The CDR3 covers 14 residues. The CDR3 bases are TGTGCCAGTAGTACCAGCGGGAGGTCCGATGAGCAGTTCTTC. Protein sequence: CASSTSGRSDEQFF.

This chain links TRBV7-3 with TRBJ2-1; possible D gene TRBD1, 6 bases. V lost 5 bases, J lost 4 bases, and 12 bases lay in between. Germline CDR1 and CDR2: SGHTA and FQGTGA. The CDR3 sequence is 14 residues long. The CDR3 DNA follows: TGTGCCAGCAGCACCGGGACAAGTTACAATGAGCAGTTCTTC. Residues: CASSTGTSYNEQFF.

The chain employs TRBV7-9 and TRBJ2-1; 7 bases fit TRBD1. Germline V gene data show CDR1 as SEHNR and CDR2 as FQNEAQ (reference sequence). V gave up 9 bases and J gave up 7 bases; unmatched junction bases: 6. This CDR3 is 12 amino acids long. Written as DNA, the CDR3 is TGTGCCAGTCCCGGGACAGCTAATGAGCAGTTCTTC. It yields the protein CASPGTANEQFF. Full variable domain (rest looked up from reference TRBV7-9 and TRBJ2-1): DTGVSQNPRHKITKRGQNVTFRCDPISEHNRLYWYRQTLGQGPEFLTYFQNEAQLEKSRLLSDRFSAERPKGSFSTLEIQRTEQGDSAMYLCASPGTANEQFFGPGTRLTVL.

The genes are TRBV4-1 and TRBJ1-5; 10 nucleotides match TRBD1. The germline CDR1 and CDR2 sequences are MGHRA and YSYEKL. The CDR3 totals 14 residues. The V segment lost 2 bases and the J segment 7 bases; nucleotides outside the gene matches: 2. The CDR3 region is CASSQRDRGQPQHF. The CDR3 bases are TGCGCCAGCAGCCAACGGGACAGGGGACAGCCCCAGCATTTT.

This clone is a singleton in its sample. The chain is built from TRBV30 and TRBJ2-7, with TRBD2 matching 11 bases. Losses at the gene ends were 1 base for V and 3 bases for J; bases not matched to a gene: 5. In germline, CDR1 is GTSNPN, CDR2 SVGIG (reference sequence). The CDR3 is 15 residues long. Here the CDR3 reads CAWSALTSGSYEQYF. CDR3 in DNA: TGTGCCTGGAGTGCCTTAACTAGCGGGAGCTACGAGCAGTACTTC.

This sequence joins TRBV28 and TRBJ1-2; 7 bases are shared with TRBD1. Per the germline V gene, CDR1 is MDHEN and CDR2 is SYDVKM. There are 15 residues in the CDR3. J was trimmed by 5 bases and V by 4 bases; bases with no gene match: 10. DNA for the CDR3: TGTGCCAGCAGTTCAGCCGGGACAGAGATTTATGGCTACACCTTC. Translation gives CASSSAGTEIYGYTF.

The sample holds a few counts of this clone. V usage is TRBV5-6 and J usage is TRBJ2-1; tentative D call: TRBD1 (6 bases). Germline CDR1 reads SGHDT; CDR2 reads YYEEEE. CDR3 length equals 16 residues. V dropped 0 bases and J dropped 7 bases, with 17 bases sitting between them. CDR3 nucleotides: TGTGCCAGCAGCTTGGATGGGGGCCCCGATGGGAATGAGCAGTTCTTC. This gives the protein CASSLDGGPDGNEQFF.

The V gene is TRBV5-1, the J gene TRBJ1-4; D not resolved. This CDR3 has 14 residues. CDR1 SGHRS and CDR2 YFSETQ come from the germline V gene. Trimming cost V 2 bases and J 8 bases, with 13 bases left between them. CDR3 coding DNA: TGCGCCAGCAGCTTCGACGCGGGTATGGAAAAACTGTTTTTT. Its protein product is CASSFDAGMEKLFF.

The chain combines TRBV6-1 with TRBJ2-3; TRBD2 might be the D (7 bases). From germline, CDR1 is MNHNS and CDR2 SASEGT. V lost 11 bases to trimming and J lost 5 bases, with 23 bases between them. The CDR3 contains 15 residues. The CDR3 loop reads CAGKIEGGRGDTQYF. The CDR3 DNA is TGTGCCGGCAAAATCGAGGGGGGGCGGGGAGATACGCAGTATTTT.

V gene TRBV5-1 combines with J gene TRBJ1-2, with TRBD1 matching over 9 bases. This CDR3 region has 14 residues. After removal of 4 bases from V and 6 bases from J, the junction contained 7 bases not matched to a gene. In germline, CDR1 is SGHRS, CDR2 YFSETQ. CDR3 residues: CASSPPGQGNGYTF. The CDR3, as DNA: TGCGCCAGCAGCCCACCGGGACAGGGCAATGGCTACACCTTC.

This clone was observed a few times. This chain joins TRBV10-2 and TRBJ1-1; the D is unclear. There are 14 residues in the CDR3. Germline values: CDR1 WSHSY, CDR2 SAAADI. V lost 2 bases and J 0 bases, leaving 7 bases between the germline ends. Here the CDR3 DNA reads TGCGCCAGCAGTGAGGGCAGATTGAACACTGAAGCTTTCTTT. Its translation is CASSEGRLNTEAFF.